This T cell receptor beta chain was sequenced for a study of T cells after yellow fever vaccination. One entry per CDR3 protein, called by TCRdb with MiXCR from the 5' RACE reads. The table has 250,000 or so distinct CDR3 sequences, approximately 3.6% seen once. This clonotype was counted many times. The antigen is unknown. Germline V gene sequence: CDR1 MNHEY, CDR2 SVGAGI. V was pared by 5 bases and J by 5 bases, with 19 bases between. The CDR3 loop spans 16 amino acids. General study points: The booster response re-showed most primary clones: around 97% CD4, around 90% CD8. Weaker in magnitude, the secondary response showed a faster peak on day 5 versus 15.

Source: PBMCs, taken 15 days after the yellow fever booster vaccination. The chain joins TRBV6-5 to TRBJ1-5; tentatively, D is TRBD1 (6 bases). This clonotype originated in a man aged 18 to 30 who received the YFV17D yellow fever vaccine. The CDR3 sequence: CASSPSLGGLHQPQHF. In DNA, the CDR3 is TGTGCCAGCAGTCCGTCATTAGGGGGGCTGCATCAGCCCCAGCATTTT.